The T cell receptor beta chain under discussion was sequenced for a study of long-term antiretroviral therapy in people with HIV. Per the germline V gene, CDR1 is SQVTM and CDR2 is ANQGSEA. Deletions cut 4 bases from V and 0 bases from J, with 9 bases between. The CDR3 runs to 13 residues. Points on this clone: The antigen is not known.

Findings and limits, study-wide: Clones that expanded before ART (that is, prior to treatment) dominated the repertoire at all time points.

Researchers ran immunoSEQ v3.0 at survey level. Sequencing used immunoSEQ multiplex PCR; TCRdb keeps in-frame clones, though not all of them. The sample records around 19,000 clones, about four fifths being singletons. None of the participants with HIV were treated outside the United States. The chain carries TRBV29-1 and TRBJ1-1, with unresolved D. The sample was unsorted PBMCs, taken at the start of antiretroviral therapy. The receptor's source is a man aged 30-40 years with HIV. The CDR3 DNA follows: TGCAGCGTTGCGGAACTCTTGAACACTGAAGCTTTCTTT. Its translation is CSVAELLNTEAFF.